The present T cell receptor (beta chain) was sequenced within a study of T cell responses to AZD1222 COVID-19 vaccine. General study results and limits: Repertoires were obtained solely post-peak T cell response. The reported proportion of spike-specific TCRs targeting unmutated variant regions was nearly half. Females outnumbered males among donors, who were mostly white British; clonal diversity was possibly underestimated. Spike-specific TCR breadth rose after two AZD1222 doses, and depth rose as well.

V lost 7 bases, J lost 3 bases, and 10 bases lay in between. This CDR3 comprises 12 residues. CDR1 GTSNPN and CDR2 SVGIG come from the germline V gene (reference sequence). Comments on this clone: Its cognate antigen is unknown.

Repertoires were generated with immunoSEQ multiplex PCR, while TCRdb's copy carries only in-frame clones and drops some. The sample includes more than 100,000 clones, roughly 89% seen only once; the top ten take 6.5% to 9%. This specimen was peripheral blood, taken on day 0 of AZD1222 vaccination. The chain has TRBV30 and TRBJ1-5; no definite D call. This TCR came from an adult in good health. The CDR3 loop is CASGLYNQPQHF. The CDR3 DNA reads TGTGCCTCGGGCCTATACAATCAGCCCCAGCATTTT.